The following is a T cell receptor beta chain sequence with its context. The antigen is undetermined. Germline CDR1 and CDR2: SGHVS and FQNEAQ. J was trimmed by 2 bases and V by 5 bases; bases with no gene match: 15. The CDR3 sequence is 19 residues long. The protocol was immunoSEQ multiplex PCR, while the TCRdb copy is restricted to in-frame clones and leaves out a portion. The table lists 98,000 or so clones, 89% of them singletons. The data were taken from a study of OX40 agonist ivuxolimab in advanced cancers. Study-wide background: In this trial design, patients received ivuxolimab intravenously at 0.01 to 10 mg/kg every 2 weeks.

Study results and limitations: More expanded clones were seen, on average, in CD8+ T cells than in CD4+.

The J gene is TRBJ2-7, the V gene TRBV7-8; 13 nucleotides line up with TRBD2. The sample consisted of CD4+ or CD8+ T cells sorted from blood, taken in a trial of the OX40 agonist ivuxolimab. The clonotype was recovered from an adult with an advanced solid tumor such as melanoma, head and neck, liver or kidney cancer. The CDR3 DNA follows: TGTGCCAGCAGCCCCCCGGCGACTGGACTAGCGGGAGACCCCTACGAGCAGTACTTC. Protein sequence: CASSPPATGLAGDPYEQYF.